The rows below give T cell receptor beta chains drawn from one sample of a study of shared clonotypes between healthy human individuals. TCRdb's table, derived via immunoSEQ multiplex PCR, lists solely in-frame clones and lacks some. The sample carries about 530,000 clones, almost 97% recorded once. Sequenced: naive CD4+ T cells sorted from blood. All receptors derive from a woman under 40 in good health. The CDR3 runs from the conserved cysteine through the conserved F or W. The D gene is left open where the match is weak. Only part of the rows carry a size: once, few, many, or a class if the clone is expanded.

J gene: TRBJ2-3; clone size: -; D gene: -; V gene: TRBV11-2; CDR3 protein: CASSLHPIGISADTQYF; CDR3 DNA: TGTGCCAGCAGCTTGCACCCCATAGGCATCTCGGCAGATACGCAGTATTTT
J gene: TRBJ2-2; clone size: -; D gene: TRBD2; V gene: TRBV2; CDR3 protein: CASSGRTSATGELFF; CDR3 DNA: TGTGCCAGCTCGGGAAGGACTAGCGCGACCGGGGAGCTGTTTTTT
J gene: TRBJ2-3; clone size: -; D gene: -; V gene: TRBV7-7; CDR3 protein: CASSLGLDTDTQYF; CDR3 DNA: TGTGCCAGCAGCTTAGGACTGGACACAGATACGCAGTATTTT
J gene: TRBJ2-4; clone size: -; D gene: -; V gene: TRBV7-9; CDR3 protein: CASSFGEGDIQYF; CDR3 DNA: TGTGCCAGCAGCTTTGGCGAGGGGGACATTCAGTACTTC
J gene: TRBJ1-6; clone size: -; D gene: -; V gene: TRBV19; CDR3 protein: CASSRGTDRDSPLHF; CDR3 DNA: TGTGCCAGTAGCCGCGGGACCGACCGGGATTCACCCCTCCACTTT
J gene: TRBJ2-1; clone size: -; D gene: -; V gene: TRBV30; CDR3 protein: CAWSVMLEQFF; CDR3 DNA: TGTGCCTGGAGTGTAATGCTAGAGCAGTTCTTC
J gene: TRBJ1-1; clone size: -; D gene: -; V gene: TRBV20-1; CDR3 protein: CRIRLNTEAFF; CDR3 DNA: TGCAGGATAAGACTGAACACTGAAGCTTTCTTT
J gene: TRBJ2-6; clone size: -; D gene: TRBD2; V gene: TRBV6-6; CDR3 protein: CPRDGGRASGANVLTF; CDR3 DNA: TGTCCCCGGGACGGCGGGAGGGCGTCTGGGGCCAACGTCCTGACTTTC
J gene: TRBJ1-5; clone size: -; D gene: -; V gene: TRBV7-6; CDR3 protein: CASSLDPGAGSNQPQHF; CDR3 DNA: TGTGCCAGCAGCTTAGACCCAGGGGCGGGAAGCAATCAGCCCCAGCATTTT
J gene: TRBJ2-3; clone size: -; D gene: -; V gene: TRBV6-5; CDR3 protein: CASSPGGSTDTQYF; CDR3 DNA: TGTGCCAGCAGTCCCGGGGGAAGCACAGATACGCAGTATTTT
J gene: TRBJ2-4; clone size: -; D gene: TRBD2; V gene: TRBV5-8; CDR3 protein: CASSPGGGRAENIQYF; CDR3 DNA: TGTGCCAGCAGCCCTGGAGGCGGGAGGGCCGAAAACATTCAGTACTTC
J gene: TRBJ1-2; clone size: -; D gene: TRBD1; V gene: TRBV28; CDR3 protein: CASSLRDRIFSDGYTF; CDR3 DNA: TGTGCCAGCAGTTTACGGGACAGAATTTTTTCTGATGGCTACACCTTC
J gene: TRBJ2-3; clone size: -; D gene: TRBD2; V gene: TRBV5-1; CDR3 protein: CASSSASGRALDTQYF; CDR3 DNA: TGCGCCAGCAGCTCCGCTAGCGGGAGGGCCTTAGATACGCAGTATTTT
J gene: TRBJ1-2; clone size: few; D gene: -; V gene: TRBV28; CDR3 protein: CASSPLRGGYTF; CDR3 DNA: TGTGCCAGCAGCCCTCTCAGGGGTGGCTACACCTTC
J gene: TRBJ2-5; clone size: -; D gene: -; V gene: TRBV6-5; CDR3 protein: CASSYSGGQETQYF; CDR3 DNA: TGTGCCAGCAGTTACTCGGGGGGTCAAGAGACCCAGTACTTC
J gene: TRBJ1-4; clone size: -; D gene: -; V gene: TRBV28; CDR3 protein: CASSSGGKNEKLFF; CDR3 DNA: TGTGCCAGCAGTTCGGGGGGGAAGAATGAAAAACTGTTTTTT
J gene: TRBJ1-4; clone size: -; D gene: TRBD1; V gene: TRBV5-1; CDR3 protein: CASSLKTGGAATNEKLFF; CDR3 DNA: TGCGCCAGCAGCCTAAAAACAGGGGGAGCAGCAACTAATGAAAAACTGTTTTTT
J gene: TRBJ1-4; clone size: -; D gene: TRBD1; V gene: TRBV7-9; CDR3 protein: CASSWTGFEDEKLFF; CDR3 DNA: TGTGCCAGCAGTTGGACAGGGTTTGAGGATGAAAAACTGTTTTTT
J gene: TRBJ1-1; clone size: -; D gene: TRBD1; V gene: TRBV28; CDR3 protein: CASRFQGGTEAFF; CDR3 DNA: TGTGCCAGCAGGTTTCAGGGGGGAACTGAAGCTTTCTTT
J gene: TRBJ2-6; clone size: -; D gene: -; V gene: TRBV9; CDR3 protein: CASTVGQTSSGANVLTF; CDR3 DNA: TGTGCCAGCACCGTAGGGCAGACAAGCTCTGGGGCCAACGTCCTGACTTTC
J gene: TRBJ1-2; clone size: few; D gene: TRBD1; V gene: TRBV20-1; CDR3 protein: CSAKTGYDYTF; CDR3 DNA: TGCAGTGCCAAGACAGGGTATGACTACACCTTC
J gene: TRBJ2-3; clone size: -; D gene: -; V gene: TRBV27; CDR3 protein: CASSFLGGRYTDTQYF; CDR3 DNA: TGTGCCAGCAGTTTTCTAGGGGGACGGTACACAGATACGCAGTATTTT
J gene: TRBJ2-3; clone size: -; D gene: TRBD2; V gene: TRBV2; CDR3 protein: CASSSEREWNKDTQYF; CDR3 DNA: TGTGCCAGCAGTTCAGAGCGGGAGTGGAATAAAGATACGCAGTATTTT
J gene: TRBJ2-7; clone size: once; D gene: -; V gene: TRBV5-5; CDR3 protein: CASSSGDYEQYF; CDR3 DNA: TGTGCCAGCAGTTCTGGTGACTACGAGCAGTACTTC
J gene: TRBJ2-1; clone size: -; D gene: TRBD2; V gene: TRBV5-1; CDR3 protein: CASSPGTTRTLSSYNEQFF; CDR3 DNA: TGCGCCAGCAGCCCAGGGACTACCCGGACCCTAAGCTCCTACAATGAGCAGTTCTTC
J gene: TRBJ1-5; clone size: -; D gene: TRBD1; V gene: TRBV28; CDR3 protein: CASTRGQGNQPQHF; CDR3 DNA: TGTGCCAGCACTAGAGGACAGGGCAATCAGCCCCAGCATTTT
J gene: TRBJ2-4; clone size: -; D gene: TRBD1; V gene: TRBV19; CDR3 protein: CASSSTGVAKNIQYF; CDR3 DNA: TGTGCCAGTAGTTCGACAGGGGTAGCCAAAAACATTCAGTACTTC
J gene: TRBJ1-2; clone size: -; D gene: -; V gene: TRBV4-1; CDR3 protein: CASSRPVAGRNYGYTF; CDR3 DNA: TGCGCCAGCAGCCGCCCGGTAGCAGGCAGAAACTATGGCTACACCTTC
J gene: TRBJ2-2; clone size: -; D gene: TRBD1; V gene: TRBV11-3; CDR3 protein: CASSLGQVGTGELFF; CDR3 DNA: TGTGCCAGCAGCCTCGGACAGGTTGGCACCGGGGAGCTGTTTTTT
J gene: TRBJ1-5; clone size: -; D gene: -; V gene: TRBV28; CDR3 protein: CASRGDTKTVLYGNQPQHF; CDR3 DNA: TGTGCCAGCAGAGGAGATACGAAGACAGTGTTATATGGCAATCAGCCCCAGCATTTT
J gene: TRBJ2-4; clone size: -; D gene: -; V gene: TRBV5-6; CDR3 protein: CASSPPGERRKNIQYF; CDR3 DNA: TGTGCCAGCAGCCCCCCCGGCGAGCGGAGAAAAAACATTCAGTACTTC
J gene: TRBJ2-7; clone size: -; D gene: -; V gene: TRBV5-1; CDR3 protein: CASSLVTGLNVYEQYF; CDR3 DNA: TGCGCCAGCAGCTTGGTTACAGGGCTAAATGTCTACGAGCAGTACTTC
J gene: TRBJ1-3; clone size: -; D gene: -; V gene: TRBV7-9; CDR3 protein: CASRSSGNTIYF; CDR3 DNA: TGTGCCAGCAGATCCTCTGGAAACACCATATATTTT
J gene: TRBJ2-7; clone size: -; D gene: -; V gene: TRBV28; CDR3 protein: CASTGDRFYEQYF; CDR3 DNA: TGTGCCAGCACTGGCGACAGGTTCTACGAGCAGTACTTC
J gene: TRBJ1-4; clone size: -; D gene: -; V gene: TRBV18; CDR3 protein: CASSPVTLEKLFF; CDR3 DNA: TGTGCCAGCTCACCAGTTACATTGGAAAAACTGTTTTTT
J gene: TRBJ2-3; clone size: -; D gene: -; V gene: TRBV2; CDR3 protein: CASTSFRSTDTQYF; CDR3 DNA: TGTGCCAGCACTAGCTTTCGGAGCACAGATACGCAGTATTTT
J gene: TRBJ2-7; clone size: -; D gene: TRBD2; V gene: TRBV10-3; CDR3 protein: CAISEFWVAGLYEQYF; CDR3 DNA: TGTGCCATCAGTGAGTTTTGGGTAGCGGGCCTCTACGAGCAGTACTTC
J gene: TRBJ2-2; clone size: -; D gene: -; V gene: TRBV7-9; CDR3 protein: CASSSLKNTGELFF; CDR3 DNA: TGTGCCAGCAGCTCCCTGAAAAACACCGGGGAGCTGTTTTTT
J gene: TRBJ2-7; clone size: -; D gene: TRBD1; V gene: TRBV6-5; CDR3 protein: CASSIRGLRHEQYF; CDR3 DNA: TGTGCCAGCAGTATCAGGGGGCTGAGGCACGAGCAGTACTTC
J gene: TRBJ1-4; clone size: -; D gene: TRBD1; V gene: TRBV4-2; CDR3 protein: CASSQWGGGQGARGGEKLFF; CDR3 DNA: TGTGCCAGCAGCCAGTGGGGAGGTGGACAGGGGGCAAGAGGAGGCGAAAAACTGTTTTTT
J gene: TRBJ1-4; clone size: -; D gene: TRBD1; V gene: TRBV28; CDR3 protein: CASSSPDRGREANEKLFF; CDR3 DNA: TGTGCCAGCAGTTCCCCGGACAGGGGGCGAGAGGCTAATGAAAAACTGTTTTTT
J gene: TRBJ1-2; clone size: -; D gene: -; V gene: TRBV5-4; CDR3 protein: CASSLIQGAGRGYTF; CDR3 DNA: TGTGCCAGCAGCTTGATACAGGGTGCCGGCCGTGGCTACACCTTC
J gene: TRBJ2-3; clone size: -; D gene: -; V gene: TRBV13; CDR3 protein: CASSLEDYEYTQYF; CDR3 DNA: TGTGCCAGCAGCTTAGAGGACTACGAATATACGCAGTATTTT
J gene: TRBJ2-1; clone size: -; D gene: TRBD2; V gene: TRBV5-1; CDR3 protein: CASSSPGGRIYEQFF; CDR3 DNA: TGCGCCAGCAGCTCCCCGGGGGGTCGTATCTATGAGCAGTTCTTC
J gene: TRBJ1-2; clone size: -; D gene: -; V gene: TRBV27; CDR3 protein: CASSRLTGSGSYGYTF; CDR3 DNA: TGTGCCAGCAGTCGACTCACAGGGTCCGGGAGCTATGGCTACACCTTC
J gene: TRBJ2-4; clone size: -; D gene: TRBD2; V gene: TRBV7-9; CDR3 protein: CASSSSGRGDIQYF; CDR3 DNA: TGTGCCAGCAGCTCTAGCGGGAGGGGGGACATTCAGTACTTC
J gene: TRBJ2-7; clone size: -; D gene: TRBD1; V gene: TRBV27; CDR3 protein: CASTLWDRDLLEQYF; CDR3 DNA: TGTGCCAGCACCCTATGGGACAGGGACCTTCTCGAGCAGTACTTC
J gene: TRBJ1-3; clone size: -; D gene: -; V gene: TRBV2; CDR3 protein: CASSEWQGPISGNTIYF; CDR3 DNA: TGTGCCAGCAGTGAGTGGCAGGGACCGATCTCTGGAAACACCATATATTTT
J gene: TRBJ1-4; clone size: -; D gene: -; V gene: TRBV6-1; CDR3 protein: CASKAGETNEKLFF; CDR3 DNA: TGTGCCAGCAAGGCGGGGGAGACTAATGAAAAACTGTTTTTT
J gene: TRBJ1-2; clone size: -; D gene: -; V gene: TRBV7-3; CDR3 protein: CASSPPYGYTF; CDR3 DNA: TGTGCCAGCAGCCCACCGTATGGCTACACCTTC
J gene: TRBJ2-7; clone size: -; D gene: TRBD1; V gene: TRBV5-1; CDR3 protein: CASTLGGTGGYEQYF; CDR3 DNA: TGCGCCAGCACCCTTGGAGGGACAGGGGGCTACGAGCAGTACTTC